Sequencing of this TCR beta chain was carried out in a study of T cells in localized non-small cell lung cancer. Method: immunoSEQ multiplex PCR; TCRdb's copy keeps in-frame clones and lacks some. The profile shows 50,000 to 55,000 clones, around nine tenths of them singletons. General study results and limits: Longer overall survival was associated with a higher density of T cells in the blood. When the top 100 tumor clones were examined, a median around 50 of them also appeared in the adjacent lung, which was paired and uninvolved. Peak T cell clonality was found in uninvolved adjacent lung, exceeding tumor.

Germline CDR1 reads LNHDA; CDR2 reads SQIVND (reference sequence). The germline V and J ends were trimmed by 6 bases and 4 bases, with 15 bases remaining between them. There are 15 residues in the CDR3. Points on this clone: Its antigen is undetermined.

The sequenced sample was PBMCs, obtained before any cancer treatment. This TCR was sampled from a female donor with stage II lung adenocarcinoma. The gene calls are TRBV19 and TRBJ2-2; possible D gene TRBD2, 6 bases. In DNA form, the CDR3 reads TGTGCCAGTAGCATTAAGACTAGTTTCACCGGGGAGCTGTTTTTT. It translates to CASSIKTSFTGELFF.